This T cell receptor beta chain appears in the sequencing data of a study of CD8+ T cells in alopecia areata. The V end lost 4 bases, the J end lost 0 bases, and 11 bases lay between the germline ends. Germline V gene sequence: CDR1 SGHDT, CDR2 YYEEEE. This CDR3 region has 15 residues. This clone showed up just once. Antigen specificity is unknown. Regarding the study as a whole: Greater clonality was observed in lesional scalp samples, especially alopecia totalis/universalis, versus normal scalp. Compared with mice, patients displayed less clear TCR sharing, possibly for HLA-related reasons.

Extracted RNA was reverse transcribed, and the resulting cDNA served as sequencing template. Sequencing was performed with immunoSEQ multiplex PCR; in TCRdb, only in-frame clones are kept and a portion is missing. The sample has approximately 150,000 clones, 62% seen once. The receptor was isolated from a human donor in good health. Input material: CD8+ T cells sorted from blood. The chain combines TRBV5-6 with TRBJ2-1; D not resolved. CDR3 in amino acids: CASSMMVTSYNEQFF. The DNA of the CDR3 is TGTGCCAGCAGCATGATGGTCACCTCCTACAATGAGCAGTTCTTC.